This TCR beta chain was sequenced in a study of blood T cell repertoires in COVID-19. About the research overall: Both acute and convalescent COVID-19 samples were obtained from the United States, Italy and Spain. T cells, B-cell-depleted T cells, or PBMCs supplied cDNA or gDNA.

In the original analysis: Nucleated cell counts were estimated from reference gene primer amplification. Some clones are missing from TCRdb's copy, which holds only in-frame ones; the method was immunoSEQ multiplex PCR. That table furnishes V, J and clone size, whereas the DNA furnished D and trimming. The sample has 100,000 to 150,000 clones, about 86% seen once. Germline CDR1 reads MNHEY; CDR2 reads SVGAGI. There are 14 residues in the CDR3. V lost 0 bases and J lost 8; bases outside the gene matches: 5. This clone has a single count. This clonotype was sampled from a man at least 80 years old with active or convalescent COVID-19. Sequenced sample: peripheral blood. The genes are TRBV6-5 and TRBJ1-2; 8 bases align to TRBD1. CDR3 sequence (DNA): TGTGCCAGCAGTTACTCGCAGGGGGCGCGAGGCTACACCTTC. This encodes CASSYSQGARGYTF.